This T cell receptor beta chain emerged from a study of T cell changes during pregnancy in multiple sclerosis. Deletions cut 5 bases from V and 0 bases from J, with 7 bases between. CDR3 size: 13 residues. Germline V gives CDR1 SGHTA, CDR2 FQGTGA. Assay: immunoSEQ multiplex PCR; the TCRdb copy retains only in-frame clones and omits some. The sample contains approximately 100,000 clones, roughly 94% of which appear only once. The material sequenced was peripheral blood, taken after pregnancy. The sequence was obtained from a female donor in good health, enrolled as a control in a pregnancy study. The gene calls are TRBV7-3 and TRBJ2-5; no definite D call. The DNA of the CDR3 is TGTGCCAGCAGCCCCACTAACCAAGAGACCCAGTACTTC. This codes for CASSPTNQETQYF.